The T cell receptor (beta chain) under discussion was sequenced for a study of relationships among human T cell subsets (dated by TCRdb to the early 2010s). For the wider study: The study sequenced eight distinct T cell populations from blood: pan T, CD8 cytotoxic, regulatory, Th1, Th2, naive plus transitional, activated and memory cells.

CD4+CD25+ regulatory T cells were selected from positively selected CD4+ cells using anti-CD25 beads. To isolate the T cell subsets, Miltenyi superparamagnetic beads coated with subset-specific monoclonal antibodies were used. Every T cell population was isolated from peripheral blood. Ficoll separation was used to obtain mononuclear cells from whole blood, after which anti-CD14 microbeads were used to deplete monocytes. Isolated cell populations were immediately resuspended in RNAprotect reagent. Summary of the overall study and its limitations: V, D and J usage, CDR3 length and N-nucleotide additions showed no statistically significant differences among the seven subsets. Substantial CDR3 sharing among Th1, Th2 and regulatory T cells was interpreted as suggesting stochastic cell fate choices. A CD4+CD8+ double-positive population could not be ruled out by the bead-based sorting. Over 60% of CD8+ cytotoxic sequences belonged to clones with over 100 reads, whereas regulatory and Th2 subsets showed few such clones.

Receptor libraries were prepared by multiplex PCR. The sequencing machine was a 454 GS FLX. TCR alpha and beta CDR3 regions were amplified from mRNA by semiquantitative ARM-PCR. In ARM-PCR, tagged nested gene-specific primers were used first, and communal superprimers then performed exponential amplification. Before the second amplification round was performed on first-round PCR products, the nested primers were removed by exonuclease. Amplicons were sequenced on the 454 platform, which allows rapid sequencing of millions of DNA fragments without cloning bias. A read counted as effective if the read could be mapped to both V and J germline segments. As for the original processing: IRmap was used to assign reads to germline V, D and J segments, relying on pyromap, a Smith-Waterman modification adapted to 454 sequencing errors. To filter D-beta assignments, cutoffs were set at the 99th percentile of the alignment scores obtained from simulated random sequences. CDR3 was defined as the amino acids between the conserved V-segment Y[YFLI]C motif and the J-segment [FW]GXGT motif. A compound Poisson process model, previously applied to large-scale EST data, was used to estimate repertoire diversity. A cross-contamination detection procedure was applied to argue against sample contamination as the source of shared CDR3s. TCRdb itself trimmed the public reads at Q25 with fastp, ran MiXCR and retained productive beta chains. Under each unique CDR3 protein, matching rows form one entry showing the most common genes and DNA. TCRdb assigned the V and J calls; the authors' analysis was not used. Present in this sample are approximately 14,000 distinct CDR3 sequences, 50% to 75% of which were seen just once. Jointly, the top ten make up roughly 2% of the sample.

Counted from cysteine to phenylalanine, this CDR3 has 14 amino acids. The CDR3 DNA has 42 bases and is translated from base 1. As encoded in the germline V gene (reference sequence), CDR1 is DFQATT while CDR2 is SNEGSKA. Trimming takes 2 bases from V and 1 base from J, and the germline ends sit 12 bases apart. Regarding this clonotype: No antigen is known for it. Base qualities are not at hand, and no much larger clone is one base apart.

What was sequenced was Tregs sorted from blood. The TCR originated in a man aged 40-55 years in good health. Here the chain combines TRBV20-1 and TRBJ2-7; a weak D assignment points to TRBD1 (5 bases agree). The nucleotide sequence reads TGCAGTGCTAGACCCCCAGGGTTTTCCTACGAGCAGTACTTC. The translation is CSARPPGFSYEQYF.